This TCR beta chain was identified during a study of Ad26.COV2.S vaccination and SARS-CoV-2 variants. On the study more broadly: The donor belonged to the COV1001 Ad26.COV2.S trial arm.

The treatment is: roughly 20 received Ad26.COV2.S at low or high dose, single or two shots; 5 received placebo; per-sample allocation not given. Sample collection was performed on day 63 after the first vaccine or placebo injection. Ad26.COV2.S expressed prefusion-stabilized spike from the original Wuhan strain. The assay was immunoSEQ multiplex PCR, and TCRdb's table has in-frame clones only and misses some. The sample lists around 400,000 clones; 80% to 95% were seen once. CDR1 SGDLS and CDR2 YYNGEE come from the germline V gene. V was pared by 4 bases and J by 0 bases, with 5 bases of the junction left unmatched. The CDR3 runs 15 residues. Points from the study as a whole: Responses of spike-specific T cells (both CD8+ and CD4+) reportedly showed substantial breadth after vaccination. Compared with placebo recipients, vaccine recipients had higher spike-specific TCR breadth.

As concerns this clone: Its cognate antigen is unknown.

The sequenced sample was peripheral blood, obtained in a trial of Ad26.COV2.S vaccine versus placebo. This receptor was identified in a person between 18 and 65 years old who received the Ad26.COV2.S COVID-19 vaccine or a placebo. This sequence joins TRBV9 and TRBJ2-3; TRBD2 matches 7 bases. CDR3 protein: CASSHPGGSTDTQYF. DNA for the CDR3: TGTGCCAGCAGCCATCCCGGGGGGAGCACAGATACGCAGTATTTT.